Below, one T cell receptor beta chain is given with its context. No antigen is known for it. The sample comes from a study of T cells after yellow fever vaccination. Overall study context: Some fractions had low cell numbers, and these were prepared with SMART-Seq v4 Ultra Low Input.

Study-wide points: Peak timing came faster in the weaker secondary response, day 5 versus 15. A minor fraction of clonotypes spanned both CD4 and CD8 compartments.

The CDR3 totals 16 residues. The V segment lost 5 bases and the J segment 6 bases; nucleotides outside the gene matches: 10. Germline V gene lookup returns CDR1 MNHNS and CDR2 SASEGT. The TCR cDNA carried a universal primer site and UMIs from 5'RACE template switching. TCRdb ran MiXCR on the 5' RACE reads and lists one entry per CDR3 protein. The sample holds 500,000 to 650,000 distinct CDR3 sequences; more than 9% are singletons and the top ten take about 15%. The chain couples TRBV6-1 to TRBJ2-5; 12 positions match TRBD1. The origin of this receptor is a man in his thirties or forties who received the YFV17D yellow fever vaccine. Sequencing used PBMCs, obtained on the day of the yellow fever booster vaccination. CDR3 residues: CASSRSGTGGAKTQYF. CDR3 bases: TGTGCCAGCAGTCGCTCCGGGACAGGGGGCGCGAAGACCCAGTACTTC.